Each of the 26 T cell receptor beta chains below was sequenced from the same sample in a study of post-analysis software for immune sequencing data. No antigen has been assigned to these receptors. Study observations and caveats: With TRBV5-6, TRBV5-1 and TRBV20-1 included, several TRBV segments were more frequent in patients than in controls.

The TCR beta cDNA libraries carried unique molecular identifiers. TCRdb re-analysed the PCR reads in MiXCR, keeping a single row per CDR3 protein. The sample holds 180,000 or so distinct CDR3 sequences; roughly 28% are singletons and the top ten take around 3.2%. The sequenced material came from blood. Source of these receptors: a girl under 18 with multiple sclerosis.

This clonotype has at least ten counts. The chain joins TRBV12-3 or TRBV12-4 to TRBJ2-1, with a tentative D call TRBD1 (6 bases). V was clipped by 3 bases and J by 9 bases, with 15 bases between them. The CDR3 totals 14 residues. This CDR3 reads CASSFDGTSGEQFF. Written as DNA, the CDR3 is TGTGCCAGCAGTTTTGATGGGACATCGGGTGAGCAGTTCTTC.

This clonotype was recorded many times. The V call is TRBV5-1, the J call TRBJ2-7, with a tentative D call TRBD1 (6 bases). Per germline, CDR1 SGHRS and CDR2 YFSETQ. The CDR3 consists of 14 residues. V gave up 3 bases and J gave up 3 bases, with 13 bases separating them. The chain's CDR3 is CASSSGTQSYEQYF. The CDR3 DNA sequence: TGCGCCAGCAGCTCCGGGACACAGAGCTACGAGCAGTACTTC.

This clonotype was seen at least ten times. V is TRBV28 and J is TRBJ2-7; TRBD1 matches 7 bases. Germline values: CDR1 MDHEN, CDR2 SYDVKM. The trim removed 6 bases at V and 2 bases at J, leaving 7 bases unmatched. This CDR3 spans 14 amino acids. CDR3 protein: CASSPTGTTYEQYF. CDR3 in DNA: TGTGCCAGCAGCCCGACAGGGACCACCTACGAGCAGTACTTC.

This clonotype has just a few counts. This chain links TRBV6-5 with TRBJ1-5, with a tentative D call TRBD1 (5 bases). Germline V gene data show CDR1 as MNHEY and CDR2 as SVGAGI. CDR3 size: 18 residues. V was clipped by 6 bases and J by 1 base, with 22 bases between them. CDR3 sequence: CASRSRTGMGRSNQPQHF. For the CDR3, the DNA is TGTGCCAGCAGGTCTCGCACAGGTATGGGACGGAGCAATCAGCCCCAGCATTTT.

The rearrangement uses TRBV2 and TRBJ1-6, with D unclear. This CDR3 has 13 residues. V gave up 7 bases and J gave up 8 bases, with 12 bases separating them. Germline-derived CDR1 and CDR2 are SNHLY and FYNNEI. CDR3 amino acids: CASKRQLDSPLHF. The CDR3 nucleotides read TGTGCCAGCAAGAGACAACTTGATTCACCCCTCCACTTT.

In its sample, this clonotype was seen many times. The CDR3 nucleotides are TGTGCCAGCAGCTTACGATTAACTTCAGATACGCAGTATTTT. Protein: CASSLRLTSDTQYF. V and J are TRBV7-2 and TRBJ2-3; no clear D gene. Trimming took off 2 bases at V and 4 bases at J, with 10 bases between the two ends. This CDR3 is 14 amino acids long. Germline CDR1 reads SGHTA; CDR2 reads FQGNSA.

The table lists this clonotype with many counts. The chain combines TRBV20-1 with TRBJ2-5; 7 nucleotides match TRBD1. CDR3 length: 14 amino acids. The V segment lost 1 base and the J segment 4 bases; nucleotides outside the gene matches: 6. Germline V gene lookup returns CDR1 DFQATT and CDR2 SNEGSKA (reference sequence). The CDR3 protein is CSARGRQGRETQYF. The CDR3 region has the DNA TGCAGTGCTAGAGGTAGACAGGGTCGAGAGACCCAGTACTTC.

This rearrangement joins TRBV20-1 to TRBJ2-3, with 9 bases matching TRBD2. The germline V gene encodes CDR1 DFQATT and CDR2 SNEGSKA (reference sequence). The CDR3 is made up of 16 amino acids. J was trimmed by 5 bases and V by 1 base; bases with no gene match: 10. The DNA of the CDR3 is TGCAGTGCTAGAGGAGCCAGCGGGAGGTTGGTAGATACGCAGTATTTT. It translates to CSARGASGRLVDTQYF.

V gene TRBV29-1 combines with J gene TRBJ2-7, with unresolved D. This CDR3 comprises 12 residues. CDR1 SQVTM and CDR2 ANQGSEA come from the germline V gene. The ends were cut back, 7 bases at V and 2 bases at J, with 12 bases in the middle. CDR3: CSAYSNTYEQYF. DNA for the CDR3: TGCAGCGCGTACAGTAATACCTACGAGCAGTACTTC.

V is TRBV12-3 or TRBV12-4 and J is TRBJ2-2; D call uncertain. With 3 bases removed from V and 7 bases from J, the gap between germline ends came to 6 bases. CDR3 size: 12 residues. CDR3 DNA sequence: TGTGCCAGCAGTTTTGCTAGCGGGGAGCTGTTTTTT. Its protein is CASSFASGELFF.

The chain carries TRBV12-3 or TRBV12-4 and TRBJ1-5; tentative D call: TRBD1 (5 bases). The V gene lost 3 bases and the J gene lost 3 bases, with 21 bases spanning the gap. This CDR3 is 18 amino acids long. The CDR3 region is CASSLDLGGPRFNQPQHF. In DNA, the CDR3 is TGTGCCAGCAGTTTGGACCTCGGGGGACCTCGGTTCAATCAGCCCCAGCATTTT.

This clonotype occurred a few times. A much more abundant neighbour one base away suggests this may be a read error. This chain links TRBV15 with TRBJ2-6; D is perhaps TRBD1 (6 bases). The CDR3 is 15 amino acids. CDR1 is LNHNV, CDR2 YYDKDF, per germline (reference sequence). The CDR3 DNA sequence: TGTGCCACCAGCAGACAGGGGAGTGGGACCAACGTCCTGACTTTC. This gives the protein CATSRQGSGTNVLTF.

Remarks on this clonotype: A single base separates this from a much larger clone, so it may be a read error. The chain recombines TRBV28 with TRBJ1-4; 9 bases map to TRBD1. Trimming cost V 5 bases and J 0 bases; bases outside gene matches: 10. Per the germline V gene, CDR1 is MDHEN and CDR2 is SYDVKM. The CDR3 sequence is 18 residues long. For the CDR3, the DNA is TGTGCCAGCAGTCCCGGGACAGGGAAAACCCCAACTAATGAAAAACTGTTTTTT. Amino acids: CASSPGTGKTPTNEKLFF.

The V gene is TRBV5-1, the J gene TRBJ1-5; D ambiguous. Trimming removed 0 bases from V and 7 bases from J, with 8 bases in between. The CDR3 is 13 amino acids. The germline CDR1 and CDR2 sequences are SGHRS and YFSETQ. The CDR3 here is CASSLEVDQPQHF. DNA of the CDR3: TGCGCCAGCAGCTTGGAGGTGGACCAGCCCCAGCATTTT.

About this clonotype itself: A much more abundant neighbour one base away suggests this may be a read error. V and J are TRBV28 and TRBJ2-6; 9 nucleotides line up with TRBD1. CDR1 is MDHEN and CDR2 is SYDVKM in the germline V gene. The CDR3 has 16 amino acids. The chain's CDR3 is CASSEGTGSGANVRTF. CDR3 DNA sequence: TGTGCCAGCAGCGAGGGGACAGGGTCTGGGGCCAACGTCCGGACTTTC.

A few counts support this clonotype. The J gene is TRBJ2-2, the V gene TRBV20-1; D may be TRBD2 (5 bases). This CDR3 spans 13 amino acids. Looked up from germline, CDR1 is DFQATT and CDR2 is SNEGSKA (reference sequence). Trimming stripped 6 bases from V and 4 bases from J, with 12 bases between. CDR3 in DNA: TGCAGTGCGGGCGACTATGCCACCGGGGAGCTGTTTTTT. Translation gives CSAGDYATGELFF.

Note on this clonotype: A much larger clone lies a single base off, so this may be a read error. The genes are TRBV7-3 and TRBJ2-5; TRBD2 aligns across 13 bases. The length of the CDR3 is 15 residues. After removal of 5 bases from V and 9 bases from J, the junction contained 9 bases not matched to a gene. The germline V gene has CDR1 SGHTA and CDR2 FQGTGA. The CDR3 loop is CASSTLAGGPEAQYF. The CDR3 nucleotides are TGTGCCAGCAGCACACTAGCGGGGGGGCCTGAGGCCCAGTACTTC.

Concerning this clonotype itself: This may be a read error: a much more frequent sequence differs by one nucleotide. The chain has TRBV11-2 and TRBJ2-5; D is possibly TRBD2 (6 bases). V lost 4 bases, J lost 5 bases, and 20 bases lay in between. The CDR3 totals 16 residues. Germline CDR1 reads SGHAT; CDR2 reads FQNNGV. CDR3 amino acids: CASSSQGRWGRETQYF. CDR3 coding DNA: TGTGCCAGCAGCTCTCAAGGGAGGTGGGGCCGGGAGACCCAGTACTTC.

This clonotype was seen a handful of times. J is TRBJ2-1 and V is TRBV15; TRBD2 matches at 7 bases. The trim removed 1 base at V and 5 bases at J, leaving 8 bases unmatched. Germline V gene data show CDR1 as LNHNV and CDR2 as YYDKDF (reference sequence). The length of the CDR3 is 16 residues. The CDR3 here is CATSRAPGLMNNEQFF. In nucleotides, the CDR3 is TGTGCCACCAGCAGAGCACCGGGACTAATGAACAATGAGCAGTTCTTC.

This clonotype appeared a few times. The chain joins TRBV20-1 to TRBJ2-7; maybe TRBD2 (6 bases). Germline V gene data show CDR1 as DFQATT and CDR2 as SNEGSKA (reference sequence). There are 14 residues in the CDR3. Trimming shortened V by 4 bases and J by 3 bases, and 16 bases separated the two germline ends. CDR3 in amino acids: CSATRGNPGYEQYF. The CDR3 DNA sequence: TGCAGTGCTACCCGGGGGAATCCCGGCTACGAGCAGTACTTC.

V gene TRBV11-2 combines with J gene TRBJ2-4; D gene ambiguous. With the DNA end fitting TRBJ2-7 better, the J assignment may be wrong. The CDR3 is 14 residues long. CDR1 is SGHAT, CDR2 FQNNGV, per germline. The CDR3 DNA is TGTGCCAGCAGCCCGTACGGTGCCTCGGGCGAGCAGTACTTC. It specifies CASSPYGASGEQYF.

This clonotype appeared many times. The V call is TRBV7-3, the J call TRBJ2-3, with D maybe TRBD2 (6 bases). The CDR3 sequence is 15 residues long. V was clipped by 2 bases and J by 6 bases, with 15 bases between them. Per the germline V gene, CDR1 is SGHTA and CDR2 is FQGTGA. For the CDR3, the DNA is TGTGCCAGCAGCTTAGAGGGACTCAAGTACGATACGCAGTATTTT. This sequence encodes CASSLEGLKYDTQYF.

Concerning this clonotype: This could be a read error, since a much larger clone is one nucleotide away. The chain employs TRBV12-3 or TRBV12-4 and TRBJ2-5; 8 bases are shared with TRBD2. This CDR3 is 13 amino acids long. In nucleotides, the CDR3 is TGTGCCAGCAGTTTATCCGGGAGGGAGATCCAGTACTTC. Amino acids: CASSLSGREIQYF.

As concerns this clonotype: This may be a read error, as it is one base from a much larger clone. The rearrangement uses TRBV5-6 and TRBJ2-1; 7 nucleotides align to TRBD1. Per the germline V gene, CDR1 is SGHDT and CDR2 is YYEEEE. V dropped 5 bases and J dropped 10; count of bases not matched to a gene: 9. The CDR3 covers 13 residues. CDR3 bases: TGTGCCAGCAGATTAGAAGACAGGGACGAGCAGTTCTTC. Protein: CASRLEDRDEQFF. Supplemented by reference TRBV5-6 and TRBJ2-1, the full variable domain reads DAGVTQSPTHLIKTRGQQVTLRCSPKSGHDTVSWYQQALGQGPQFIFQYYEEEERQRGNFPDRFSGHQFPNYSSELNVNALLLGDSALYLCASRLEDRDEQFFGPGTRLTVL.

This clonotype has only a few counts. Since a much larger clone is just one base distant, this may be a read error. V gene TRBV6-5 combines with J gene TRBJ2-7; D gene ambiguous. Looked up from germline, CDR1 is MNHEY and CDR2 is SVGAGI. CDR3 size: 13 residues. V lost 5 bases to trimming and J lost 5 bases, with 13 bases between them. The CDR3 protein is CASSASLGDEQYF. DNA for the CDR3: TGTGCCAGCAGTGCAAGTCTCGGCGACGAGCAGTACTTC.

This clonotype was counted many times. Written as DNA, the CDR3 is TGTGCCAGCAGACCCGGGACTACCCAAGAGACCCAGTACTTC. This translates into CASRPGTTQETQYF. The chain links TRBV12-3 or TRBV12-4 to TRBJ2-5, with 7 positions matching TRBD2. V lost 6 bases to trimming and J lost 1 base; unmatched junction nucleotides: 5. CDR3 size: 14 residues.